The sequence of this T cell receptor (beta chain) was determined in a study of STAT3 mutations in large granular lymphocyte leukemia. At the level of the study: Canonical activating STAT3 mutations were detected in roughly half of the longitudinally sequenced T-LGLL patients. General study results and limits: Differing intervals and regimens complicate linking therapy response to clone burden. Every T-LGLL patient had at least one immunodominant TCRbeta clonotype. Clonal expansion was inferred from other time points because no sample existed at each clone's first appearance. In several patients, dominant TCR clone burden exceeded STAT3 mutant burden, suggesting STAT3 mutation arose secondarily.

Germline V gene data show CDR1 as SGHRS and CDR2 as YFSETQ. CDR3 length: 14 amino acids. Trimming left V 2 bases short and J 0 bases short, with 8 bases between. Sequencing used immunoSEQ multiplex PCR; TCRdb keeps in-frame clones, though not all of them. This sample has over 3,500 clones, with about 64% found just once. Regarding this clone: Its specificity is not known.

Sequencing was performed on PBMCs. This clonotype was sampled from a human donor with T large granular lymphocyte leukemia. Some clones in this sample may be carry-over from other donors' samples. The chain has TRBV5-1 and TRBJ1-1; no clear D. CDR3: CASSFTSMNTEAFF. The CDR3 nucleotides are TGCGCCAGCAGCTTTACCTCCATGAACACTGAAGCTTTCTTT.